A selection of T cell receptor beta chains follows, all from one sample in a study of T cells after posttransplantation cyclophosphamide. Only in-frame clones appear in the TCRdb table, and some are missing; sequencing was by immunoSEQ multiplex PCR. Listed here are more than 9,000 clones without any singletons, the top ten holding approximately 15%. The sequencing used PBMCs, collected after allogeneic stem cell transplant with posttransplant cyclophosphamide. These receptors came from a female patient between 40 and 50 years old who received an allogeneic stem cell transplant from a related donor, was CMV-positive, and had no GVHD. Some T cells may possibly be graft donor cells. The CDR3 runs from the conserved cysteine through the conserved F or W. A D gene is named only where the DNA matches it firmly. Rows may omit the clone size; those that give it use once, few, many or a size class.

abundance	j_gene	v_gene	d_gene	CDR3nt	CDR3aa
many	TRBJ1-1	TRBV14	NA	TGTGCCAGCAGCCAAACATCCGAAGCTTTCTTT	CASSQTSEAFF
many	TRBJ2-3	TRBV6-5	NA	TGTGCCAGCAGTCACAGACAGGGCACAGATACGCAGTATTTT	CASSHRQGTDTQYF
many	TRBJ2-7	TRBV4-1	TRBD2	TGCGCCAGCAGCCAAGCGACTAGCGGGAGCGGCGAGCAGTACTTC	CASSQATSGSGEQYF
many	TRBJ2-3	TRBV10-3	NA	TGTGCCATCAGTGATACCGGGAGCACAGATACGCAGTATTTT	CAISDTGSTDTQYF
many	TRBJ2-7	TRBV27	TRBD1	TGTGCCAGCAACCCCATAGGGACAGGCAAGGACGAGCAGTACTTC	CASNPIGTGKDEQYF
many	TRBJ2-2	TRBV19	NA	TGTGCCAGTAGTTCGGGGTTGCGGGAAACCGGGGAGCTGTTTTTT	CASSSGLRETGELFF
few	TRBJ2-5	TRBV15	TRBD2	TGTGCCACCAGCAGGAAGCCACGACTAGCGCGAGAGACCCAGTACTTC	CATSRKPRLARETQYF
many	TRBJ1-1	TRBV7-9	TRBD1	TGTGCCAGCAGACAGACAGGGGTGGACACTGAAGCTTTCTTT	CASRQTGVDTEAFF
many	TRBJ2-1	TRBV6-5	TRBD2	TGTGCCAGCAGTTTTCAACTAGCGGGGGTCCACAATGAGCAGTTCTTC	CASSFQLAGVHNEQFF
many	TRBJ1-3	TRBV30	NA	TGTGCCTGGGGTACAGGGATGAGGGGAAACACCATATATTTT	CAWGTGMRGNTIYF
many	TRBJ2-2	TRBV13	TRBD1	TGTGCCAGCAGCTTTAACAGGGGGCGCACCGGGGAGCTGTTTTTT	CASSFNRGRTGELFF
many	TRBJ2-2	TRBV2	NA	TGTGCCAGCAGTGACAAGGGGTCCGGGGAGCTGTTTTTT	CASSDKGSGELFF
many	TRBJ1-2	TRBV6-5	NA	TGTGCCAGCAGTCGAGCGGGGCTTGGCTACACCTTC	CASSRAGLGYTF
many	TRBJ2-3	TRBV6-1	TRBD1	TGTGCCAGCAGTGAAGGCCGACAGGGGGCAACAGATACGCAGTATTTT	CASSEGRQGATDTQYF
NA	TRBJ2-7	TRBV5-6	TRBD2	TGTGCCAGCAGTGGGTCGGGACTAGCGGGAAACGAGCAGTACTTC	CASSGSGLAGNEQYF
many	TRBJ1-3	TRBV2	TRBD1	TGTGCCAGCAGGGGGGACAGGGTCCTGAGCTCTGGAAACACCATATATTTT	CASRGDRVLSSGNTIYF
many	TRBJ2-7	TRBV6-1	TRBD2	TGTGCCAGCAGAGAGCGGGAGGGGAGCTCCTACGAGCAGTACTTC	CASREREGSSYEQYF
many	TRBJ2-7	TRBV5-1	NA	TGCGCCAGCAGCTTGAAAGGCGGGGACTCCTACGAGCAGTACTTC	CASSLKGGDSYEQYF
NA	TRBJ2-1	TRBV7-8	TRBD1	TGTGCCAGCAGCCTGGCACCCCGGGACAGGGAAGGCTACAATGAGCAGTTCTTC	CASSLAPRDREGYNEQFF
many	TRBJ1-2	TRBV9	TRBD1	TGTGCCAGCTCCTTGGCCGTCCGGGACAGCAACTATGGCTACACCTTC	CASSLAVRDSNYGYTF
many	TRBJ1-1	TRBV19	TRBD1	TGTGCCAGTAGTGCCCGGGACAGGGGGAACACTGAAGCTTTCTTT	CASSARDRGNTEAFF
many	TRBJ2-2	TRBV19	NA	TGTGCCAGTAGTATTGAGGGTTTCACCGGGGAGCTGTTTTTT	CASSIEGFTGELFF
many	TRBJ1-1	TRBV28	NA	TGTGCCAGCAGAATCAAACAGGGCGCTGACACTGAAGCTTTCTTT	CASRIKQGADTEAFF
medium-sized	TRBJ1-6	TRBV4-1	NA	TGCGCCAGCAGCCTAGGCGGGCCACCCCTCCACTTT	CASSLGGPPLHF
many	TRBJ2-1	TRBV19	TRBD2	TGTGCCAGTAGTATAGATCTGGCTAGCGGGGCGTACAATGAGCAGTTCTTC	CASSIDLASGAYNEQFF
many	TRBJ2-7	TRBV5-1	NA	TGCGCCAGCAGCTTGTCCGAGTCCGAGCAGTACTTC	CASSLSESEQYF
many	TRBJ1-1	TRBV9	NA	TGTGCCTCCAAGGGGGACACTGAAGCTTTCTTT	CASKGDTEAFF
many	TRBJ2-3	TRBV7-3	TRBD2	TGTGCCAGCAGCCAGGGCGGGGGGCTTTTGGATACGCAGTATTTT	CASSQGGGLLDTQYF
many	TRBJ2-1	TRBV4-1	TRBD2	TGCGCCAGCACTCACCGGGCTAGCGGGTCGGTTCTTGAGCAGTTCTTC	CASTHRASGSVLEQFF
many	TRBJ2-4	TRBV6-5	NA	TGTGCCAGCAGTTACTCGTCTACTAGGTGGATTCAGTACTTC	CASSYSSTRWIQYF
many	TRBJ1-1	TRBV7-9	NA	TGTGCCAGCAGCCCACTGGGCAGGTCGAACACTGAAGCTTTCTTT	CASSPLGRSNTEAFF
medium-sized	TRBJ2-3	TRBV11-2	NA	TGTGCCAGCAGCTTAGATCAGGGCACAGATACGCAGTATTTT	CASSLDQGTDTQYF
many	TRBJ2-5	TRBV7-9	NA	TGTGCCAGCAGCTTATTACGGTTTCAAGAGACCCAGTACTTC	CASSLLRFQETQYF
many	TRBJ2-5	TRBV6-6	NA	TGTGCCAGTGGTGGTAGCGAGGGGGTTATAAAGACCCAGTACTTC	CASGGSEGVIKTQYF
many	TRBJ2-1	TRBV5-4	NA	TGTGCCAGCAGCTTGGGTGGGGCTTCCTCCTACAATGAGCAGTTCTTC	CASSLGGASSYNEQFF
many	TRBJ2-3	TRBV19	TRBD2	TGTGCCAGTAGTCCTAATTTAGCGGGAGATACGCAGTATTTT	CASSPNLAGDTQYF
many	TRBJ1-1	TRBV5-1	NA	TGCGCCAGCAGCTTGGCCGCGGCGGCCCCTGGGACTGAAGCTTTCTTT	CASSLAAAAPGTEAFF